This entry is about one TCR beta chain. The source of the sample is a study of CD8 T cells in Susac syndrome. Study-level background: Sequenced Susac syndrome patients included five or six with active disease and about 8 who were in remission. Blood was drawn from Susac syndrome patients while they were therapy-naive, on corticosteroids, or on intravenous immunoglobulin alone.

RNA was extracted with the RNeasy kit, and a quantity of roughly 0.45 to 1 ug was reverse transcribed using random hexamers. Multiplex PCR with immunoSEQ amplified the TCR beta CDR3 across 54 Vbeta and 13 Jbeta. TCRdb analysed the immunoSEQ multiplex PCR reads with MiXCR anew, one entry per CDR3 protein. The sample holds approximately 160,000 distinct CDR3 sequences; more than 95% are singletons and the top ten take roughly 0.12%. The CDR3 spans 14 residues. The J segment lost 2 bases and the V segment lost 4 bases, leaving 4 bases of the junction unmatched. Germline-derived CDR1 and CDR2 are LNHNV and YYDKDF (reference sequence). TEMRA cells were FACS-enriched and CD8+ and CD4+ T cells negatively isolated.

The sequence was obtained from a human donor with Susac syndrome. Sample: CD4+ T cells from PBMCs. The rearrangement joins TRBV15 to TRBJ1-1; 7 bases align to TRBD1. The CDR3 sequence: CATSTGDSNTEAFF. CDR3 nucleotide sequence: TGTGCCACCAGCACTGGGGACAGCAACACTGAAGCTTTCTTT. Using reference TRBV15 and TRBJ1-1 for the parts outside the CDR3, the full variable domain is DAMVIQNPRYQVTQFGKPVTLSCSQTLNHNVMYWYQQKSSQAPKLLFHYYDKDFNNEADTPDNFQSRRPNTSFCFLDIRSPGLGDTAMYLCATSTGDSNTEAFFGQGTRLTVV.